The sample holds one count of the clone carrying this TCR beta chain. Its specificity is unknown. The conserved closing phenylalanine or tryptophan is absent in this CDR3, likely reflecting a read error. The sample belongs to a study of T cells in Graves' hyperthyroidism and ophthalmopathy. Broader study findings: Ophthalmopathy was told apart from stable hyperthyroidism by a 13 V-J model.

CDR3 length equals 15 residues. The germline V gene encodes CDR1 SGHRS and CDR2 YFSETQ. Trimming cost V 2 bases and J 2 bases; bases outside gene matches: 3. The blood sample predates any ophthalmopathy symptoms, coming from first hyperthyroidism diagnosis. TCR beta CDR3 sequences were amplified from RNA transcripts. The TCR CDR3 was amplified in a first-round RT-PCR using the HTBI primer set. A single record per CDR3 protein comes from TCRdb applying MiXCR to the multiplex PCR reads. The profile shows 380,000 or so distinct CDR3 sequences, about 13% of them singletons. The chain couples TRBV5-1 to TRBJ2-3, with 9 nucleotides matching TRBD2. The material sequenced was blood. The TCR comes from a man aged 25 to 40 with Graves' hyperthyroidism that later progressed to Graves' ophthalmopathy. DNA for the CDR3: TGCGCCAGCAGCTTAGCGGGGGGCTACACAGATACGCAGTATCTT. This sequence encodes CASSLAGGYTDTQYL.